Each of the 20 T cell receptor beta chains below was sequenced from the same sample in a study of cytomegalovirus exposure and HLA in healthy donors. Amplification used 60 Vbeta primers and 13 Jbeta primers. Only in-frame clones appear in the TCRdb table, and some are missing; sequencing was by immunoSEQ multiplex PCR. Of a few hundred thousand clones detected, about 80% appear once; the ten largest clones hold roughly 0.58%. The sample comprised PBMCs. Source of these receptors: a woman aged 40 to 50 in good health and CMV-seronegative.

The chain recombines TRBV7-8 with TRBJ2-7; 10 bases are shared with TRBD1. After removal of 1 base from V and 5 bases from J, the junction contained 5 bases not matched to a gene. Germline V gene lookup returns CDR1 SGHVS and CDR2 FQNEAQ. The CDR3 is 15 amino acids. CDR3 amino acids: CASSLEGQGYHEQYF. CDR3 DNA sequence: TGTGCCAGCAGCTTAGAGGGACAGGGGTACCACGAGCAGTACTTC. Drawing the rest from reference TRBV7-8 and TRBJ2-7, the complete variable domain is GAGVSQSPRYKVAKRGQDVALRCDPISGHVSLFWYQQALGQGPEFLTYFQNEAQLDKSGLPSDRFFAERPEGSVSTLKIQRTQQEDSAVYLCASSLEGQGYHEQYFGPGTRLTVT.

The rearrangement joins TRBV18 to TRBJ2-1; a possible D gene is TRBD1 (6 bases). Germline assignment: CDR1 KGHSH and CDR2 LQKENI. This CDR3 is 15 amino acids long. V lost 3 bases, J lost 8 bases, and 17 bases lay in between. The CDR3 nucleotides read TGTGCCAGCTCACCTACCGGACAGCGTGGGGATGAGCAGTTCTTC. Translated: CASSPTGQRGDEQFF.

V is TRBV19 and J is TRBJ1-2; no reliable D call. This CDR3 region has 15 residues. Trimming cost V 5 bases and J 3 bases, with 16 bases left between them. Germline V lookup: CDR1 LNHDA, CDR2 SQIVND (reference sequence). In nucleotides, the CDR3 is TGTGCCAGTAGTCCCCTGAAGGCAGGCGACTATGGCTACACCTTC. It encodes CASSPLKAGDYGYTF.

A remark on this clone: The identical CDR3 is also encoded by other nucleotide sequences in the sample. The CDR3 reads CASRADSGNTIYF. As DNA, the CDR3 is TGCGCCAGCAGGGCTGACTCTGGAAACACCATATATTTT. The chain uses TRBV5-1 and TRBJ1-3; D is unresolved. Germline CDR1 reads SGHRS; CDR2 reads YFSETQ. The V end was cut by 5 bases, the J end by 0 bases, with 6 bases between. The CDR3 totals 13 residues.

This chain links TRBV14 with TRBJ2-3; 9 bases match TRBD2. This CDR3 is 18 amino acids long. V shed 0 bases, J shed 2 bases, and the junction held 9 bases outside the gene matches. Germline values: CDR1 SGHDN, CDR2 FVKESK. Here the CDR3 DNA reads TGTGCCAGCAGCCAAGATGTTGTAGGGACTAGCATCACAGATACGCAGTATTTT. This sequence encodes CASSQDVVGTSITDTQYF.

This clone showed up just a few times. The rearrangement links TRBV7-3 to TRBJ2-2, with TRBD2 identical over 9 bases. Germline-derived CDR1 and CDR2 are SGHTA and FQGTGA. V dropped 5 bases and J dropped 2; count of bases not matched to a gene: 6. The CDR3 has 16 amino acids. The CDR3 sequence is CASSRQRGENTGELFF. In nucleotides, the CDR3 is TGTGCCAGCAGCCGTCAGCGGGGGGAAAACACCGGGGAGCTGTTTTTT.

V usage is TRBV7-9 and J usage is TRBJ1-4; D may be TRBD1 (6 bases). V lost 4 bases and J 6 bases, leaving 12 bases between the germline ends. CDR3 length: 14 residues. The germline gives CDR1 SEHNR, CDR2 FQNEAQ (reference sequence). CDR3 nucleotide sequence: TGTGCCAGCAGCTATACAGGGAGTCATGAAAAACTGTTTTTT. Translating it yields CASSYTGSHEKLFF.

This chain uses TRBV2 with TRBJ1-2, with D possibly TRBD1 on 5 matching bases. Trimming cost V 7 bases and J 3 bases, with 18 bases left between them. This CDR3 is built from 15 residues. Germline V CDR1 and CDR2: SNHLY, FYNNEI. The CDR3 DNA reads TGTGCCAGCACGAGGGAGGCGGGACTGTACTATGGCTACACCTTC. Translation gives CASTREAGLYYGYTF.

This clone was found a few times. V is TRBV5-1 and J is TRBJ1-3; TRBD1 is a possible D gene (5 bases). This CDR3 has 14 amino acids. Looked up from germline, CDR1 is SGHRS and CDR2 is YFSETQ. V was clipped by 4 bases and J by 0 bases, with 8 bases between them. The DNA of the CDR3 is TGCGCCAGCAGCCGAGACAGCTCTGGAAACACCATATATTTT. Its translation is CASSRDSSGNTIYF.

The chain carries TRBV5-1 and TRBJ1-1; 9 bases match TRBD1. The CDR3 runs 15 residues. Trimming at V came to 0 bases and at J to 1 base, leaving 1 base not matched to a gene. The V gene's germline CDR1 is SGHRS and CDR2 YFSETQ. CDR3 region: CASSLGGQGNTEAFF. In DNA form, the CDR3 reads TGCGCCAGCAGCTTGGGGGGACAGGGGAACACTGAAGCTTTCTTT.

The chain carries TRBV4-1 and TRBJ1-5, with TRBD1 identical over 9 bases. The CDR3 totals 16 residues. The V and J ends lost 4 bases and 5 bases, in that order; junction bases with no gene match: 9. Germline CDR1 is MGHRA and CDR2 is YSYEKL. The CDR3 DNA follows: TGCGCCAGCAGCCCTCTCTCGGGACAGGGCCATCAGCCCCAGCATTTT. It encodes CASSPLSGQGHQPQHF.

This clone appeared a few times. The genes are TRBV6-1 and TRBJ1-2; no definite D call. V was pared by 2 bases and J by 4 bases, with 14 bases between. Germline V CDR1 and CDR2: MNHNS, SASEGT. There are 15 residues in the CDR3. CDR3 DNA sequence: TGTGCCAGCAGTGAATATCGGCAGGCGATCTATGGCTACACCTTC. Translation gives CASSEYRQAIYGYTF.

V is TRBV25-1 and J is TRBJ2-7; 7 bases match TRBD2. The V gene's germline CDR1 is MGHDK and CDR2 SYGVNS. The length of the CDR3 is 18 residues. The V and J ends lost 0 bases and 4 bases, in that order; junction bases with no gene match: 15. The CDR3 DNA is TGTGCCAGCAGTGAATATGTTATATGGCAGGGACTATGGTACGAGCAGTACTTC. Protein sequence: CASSEYVIWQGLWYEQYF.

The rearrangement links TRBV5-6 to TRBJ2-5, with a weak D call TRBD2 (5 bases). CDR1 and CDR2 from the germline V gene are SGHDT and YYEEEE. Between the trimmed V and J ends, which lost 3 bases and 2 bases, there was a span of 11 bases. The CDR3 covers 14 residues. The CDR3 sequence: CASSSFGVQETQYF. In DNA, the CDR3 is TGTGCCAGCAGCTCATTCGGGGTACAAGAGACCCAGTACTTC.

The rearrangement joins TRBV5-4 to TRBJ2-3; D may be TRBD2 (5 bases). The CDR3 totals 13 residues. CDR1 is SGHNT, CDR2 YYREEE, per germline (reference sequence). V was pared by 0 bases and J by 8 bases, with 10 bases between. The CDR3 loop is CASSLDVEGTQYF. The CDR3 coding sequence is TGTGCCAGCAGCTTGGACGTAGAGGGTACGCAGTATTTT. The whole variable domain, remainder taken from reference TRBV5-4 and TRBJ2-3, is ETGVTQSPTHLIKTRGQQVTLRCSSQSGHNTVSWYQQALGQGPQFIFQYYREEENGRGNFPPRFSGLQFPNYSSELNVNALELDDSALYLCASSLDVEGTQYFGPGTRLTVL.

V usage is TRBV19 and J usage is TRBJ2-7, with 7 bases that match TRBD1. J gave up 2 bases and V 7 bases, and 8 bases lay outside the gene matches. The germline V gene has CDR1 LNHDA and CDR2 SQIVND (reference sequence). The CDR3 is 14 residues long. CDR3 sequence: CASTDREAPYEQYF. The CDR3 bases are TGTGCCAGTACCGACAGGGAAGCCCCCTACGAGCAGTACTTC.

This clone appeared a single time. This chain uses TRBV18 with TRBJ2-3, with TRBD2 as a possible D gene (5 bases). Germline CDR1 and CDR2: KGHSH and LQKENI. V was pared by 2 bases and J by 2 bases, with 14 bases between. The CDR3 is 16 residues long. DNA of the CDR3: TGTGCCAGCTCACCAATCCCTAGCAGATACACAGATACGCAGTATTTT. It encodes CASSPIPSRYTDTQYF.

This clone is a singleton in its sample. The chain uses TRBV7-2 and TRBJ1-2; TRBD1 is a possible D gene (6 bases). Trimming pared 4 bases from V and 10 bases from J, leaving 16 bases between. The germline V gene encodes CDR1 SGHTA and CDR2 FQGNSA. There are 13 residues in the CDR3. The CDR3 is CASSSGASSNYTF. The DNA for the CDR3 is TGTGCCAGCAGCTCAGGGGCCTCGTCTAACTACACCTTC.

This clone was seen only a few times. The chain joins TRBV10-3 to TRBJ1-6; 8 bases line up with TRBD1. Per germline, CDR1 ENHRY and CDR2 SYGVKD. The CDR3 contains 14 residues. Trimming removed 7 bases from V and 5 bases from J; junction bases left unmatched: 4. CDR3 region: CAIKQGQDNSPLHF. The CDR3, as DNA: TGTGCCATCAAACAGGGACAGGATAATTCACCCCTCCACTTT.

The genes are TRBV7-8 and TRBJ1-6, with 11 nucleotides matching TRBD1. This CDR3 is 14 amino acids long. CDR1 and CDR2 from the germline V gene are SGHVS and FQNEAQ. V lost 5 bases and J lost 9; bases outside the gene matches: 3. The CDR3 loop reads CASSPGQGVSPLHF. The CDR3 DNA follows: TGTGCCAGCAGCCCGGGACAGGGGGTTTCACCCCTCCACTTT.